This T cell receptor beta chain was sequenced in a study of T cell responses to AZD1222 COVID-19 vaccine. Study conclusions and caveats: A mostly white British donor set with more females was recruited, and clonal diversity was possibly underestimated. Sampling captured repertoires only after the peak T cell response.

Using immunoSEQ multiplex PCR, the repertoire was profiled, and TCRdb retains in-frame clones only, with some absent. The sample lists 90,000 to 120,000 clones, around 90% occurring once. CDR1 is LNHDA and CDR2 is SQIVND in the germline V gene (reference sequence). The CDR3 is made up of 15 amino acids. The V and J ends lost 4 bases and 6 bases, in that order; junction bases with no gene match: 7. Concerning this clone: The target antigen is unknown.

This receptor was identified in an adult who received the AZD1222 COVID-19 vaccine. The specimen comprised peripheral blood, sampled 28 days after the second AZD1222 dose. The genes are TRBV19 and TRBJ1-5, with 9 positions matching TRBD1. The CDR3 DNA follows: TGTGCCAGTAGTACGACCGGGACAGGGACTCAGCCCCAGCATTTT. Amino acids: CASSTTGTGTQPQHF. The full variable domain, rest sourced from reference TRBV19 and TRBJ1-5, is DGGITQSPKYLFRKEGQNVTLSCEQNLNHDAMYWYRQDPGQGLRLIYYSQIVNDFQKGDIAEGYSVSREKKESFPLTVTSAQKNPTAFYLCASSTTGTGTQPQHFGDGTRLSIL.